These 20 T cell receptor beta chains share one sample of origin, sequenced in a study of blood T cell repertoires in COVID-19 (TCRdb year 2020). To prepare the library, the immunoSEQ multiplex PCR assay was applied. The source is immuneACCESS, and TCRdb retained only in-frame sequences with V and J called. Part of the clones is not carried over; for the studies checked, unresolved V genes explain less than half of this, and the remainder is unexplained. The sample table holds about 61,000 clones, of which about 87% were seen once. The ten most abundant clones make up roughly 7.2% of the sample. Source material: peripheral blood. The receptor source for this set is a man aged 55 to 69 with acute or convalescent COVID-19.

The chain joins TRBV5-8 to TRBJ2-5; TRBD2 aligns across 15 bases. The ends lost 2 bases at V and 5 bases at J; junction bases unmatched: 7. Germline CDR1 reads SGHTS; CDR2 reads YDEGEE. The CDR3 runs to 17 residues. CDR3 sequence (DNA): TGTGCCAGCAGCTTCTGGACTAGCGGGGGGGCAAGCGAGACCCAGTACTTC. Its translation: CASSFWTSGGASETQYF. Complete variable domain (other parts from reference TRBV5-8 and TRBJ2-5): EAGVTQSPTHLIKTRGQQATLRCSPISGHTSVYWYQQALGLGLQFLLWYDEGEERNRGNFPPRFSGRQFPNYSSELNVNALELEDSALYLCASSFWTSGGASETQYFGPGTRLLVL.

The V and J genes are TRBV10-1 and TRBJ1-2; possibly TRBD1 for D (6 bases). This CDR3 has 14 amino acids. In germline, CDR1 is WNHNN, CDR2 SYGVQD (reference sequence). Trimming removed 8 bases at V and 0 bases at J, with 13 bases between. CDR3 amino acids: CASPTTGANYGYTF. CDR3 coding DNA: TGCGCCAGCCCAACGACAGGAGCTAACTATGGCTACACCTTC.

The CDR3 DNA follows: TGTGCCAGTAGCGGACTAGCGGGGGCCTATAGCACAGATACGCAGTATTTT. Translated: CASSGLAGAYSTDTQYF. V is TRBV19 and J is TRBJ2-3; 13 bases line up with TRBD2. CDR3 length: 17 amino acids. The J segment lost 0 bases and the V segment lost 6 bases, leaving 6 bases of the junction unmatched. CDR1 is LNHDA and CDR2 is SQIVND in the germline V gene (reference sequence).

This chain joins TRBV20-1 and TRBJ1-5, with TRBD1 as a possible D gene (5 bases). CDR1 and CDR2 from the germline V gene are DFQATT and SNEGSKA (reference sequence). Trimming cost V 6 bases and J 6 bases, with 24 bases left between them. This CDR3 is 16 amino acids long. CDR3 sequence: CSASGATRAGSQPQHF. In DNA form, the CDR3 reads TGCAGTGCGAGTGGGGCGACCCGGGCGGGGAGTCAGCCCCAGCATTTT.

This rearrangement joins TRBV3-1 (or the pseudogene TRBV3-2) to TRBJ1-5; D is unclear. Trimming took off 2 bases at V and 0 bases at J, with 17 bases between the two ends. This CDR3 is 18 amino acids long. Germline V gene sequence: CDR1 LGHDT, CDR2 YNNKEL (reference sequence). For the CDR3, the DNA is TGTGCCAGCAGCCAACACGAGCCTCCCCCCTATAGCAATCAGCCCCAGCATTTT. This translates into CASSQHEPPPYSNQPQHF.

The V call is TRBV7-2, the J call TRBJ2-7; unclear D gene. The V gene's germline CDR1 is SGHTA and CDR2 FQGNSA. V shed 1 base and J shed 7 bases, with 8 bases lying between them. The CDR3 sequence is 12 residues long. CDR3 loop: CASSLEAGEQYF. CDR3 in DNA: TGTGCCAGCAGCTTAGAGGCCGGGGAGCAGTACTTC.

DNA for the CDR3: TGTGCCAGCAGTTACGCACCTACAACTAATGAAAAACTGTTTTTT. This encodes CASSYAPTTNEKLFF. The chain recombines TRBV27 with TRBJ1-4; the D is unclear. Germline V gives CDR1 MNHEY, CDR2 SMNVEV (reference sequence). The CDR3 length is 15 residues. The ends were cut back, 4 bases at V and 0 bases at J, with 9 bases in the middle.

This sequence joins TRBV7-9 and TRBJ2-7; maybe TRBD2 (7 bases). This CDR3 contains 15 residues. The V end was cut by 4 bases, the J end by 0 bases, with 13 bases between. Germline values: CDR1 SEHNR, CDR2 FQNEAQ (reference sequence). The DNA for the CDR3 is TGTGCCAGCAGCTGGGGGGGCTCTATCTCCTACGAGCAGTACTTC. Protein: CASSWGGSISYEQYF.

This clone was seen only once. This chain uses TRBV19 with TRBJ1-1; 7 bases match TRBD1. After removal of 7 bases from V and 1 base from J, the junction contained 9 bases not matched to a gene. The germline CDR1 and CDR2 sequences are LNHDA and SQIVND (reference sequence). The CDR3 loop spans 15 amino acids. The CDR3, as DNA: TGTGCCAGTACCACCTCCCGGACAGGGAACACTGAAGCTTTCTTT. Translated: CASTTSRTGNTEAFF.

This chain links TRBV2 with TRBJ2-2, with 11 bases lining up with TRBD2. With V trimmed by 6 bases and J by 2 bases, 11 bases remained unmatched. Germline V lookup: CDR1 SNHLY, CDR2 FYNNEI. The CDR3 is made up of 18 amino acids. The CDR3 region has the DNA TGTGCCAGCAGCTTACCCGGACTAGCGGGCTTTAACACCGGGGAGCTGTTTTTT. Residues: CASSLPGLAGFNTGELFF.

This chain uses TRBV6-1 with TRBJ2-7; 8 bases match TRBD1. The V gene's germline CDR1 is MNHNS and CDR2 SASEGT. The CDR3 has 16 residues. Trimming removed 0 bases from V and 2 bases from J; junction bases left unmatched: 6. The CDR3 here is CASSEAPGGTTYEQYF. CDR3 in DNA: TGTGCCAGCAGTGAAGCGCCAGGGGGCACAACCTACGAGCAGTACTTC.

The sample holds one count of this clone. V and J are TRBV7-8 and TRBJ1-1; no definite D call. Germline assignment: CDR1 SGHVS and CDR2 FQNEAQ. The CDR3 is made up of 12 amino acids. V was trimmed by 2 bases and J by 8 bases, leaving 9 bases between them. The CDR3 coding sequence is TGTGCCAGCAGCTTACCGACGGGGGAAGCTTTCTTT. It encodes CASSLPTGEAFF.

The chain couples TRBV4-2 to TRBJ1-5; D ambiguous. The CDR3 extends over 16 amino acids. CDR1 is LGHNA and CDR2 is YNFKEQ in the germline V gene. V shed 0 bases and J shed 0 bases, with 9 bases lying between them. CDR3 sequence: CASSQDAGSSNQPQHF. CDR3 nucleotides: TGTGCCAGCAGCCAAGATGCGGGGTCTAGCAATCAGCCCCAGCATTTT.

The rearrangement uses TRBV2 and TRBJ1-1, with D perhaps TRBD1 (5 bases). The CDR3 is 13 residues long. The germline gives CDR1 SNHLY, CDR2 FYNNEI. V dropped 1 base and J dropped 11 bases, with 14 bases sitting between them. The CDR3 DNA reads TGTGCCAGCAGTGAAGAGGGCAGGGTGGAGGCTTTCTTT. It translates to CASSEEGRVEAFF.

The chain links TRBV5-1 to TRBJ2-5; 11 positions agree with TRBD2. This CDR3 has 16 residues. Germline CDR1 reads SGHRS; CDR2 reads YFSETQ. Germline trimming cut 2 bases from V and 1 base from J; bases unmatched to any gene: 4. CDR3 DNA: TGCGCCAGCAGCTTTTCTAGCGGGGGGACCCAAGAGACCCAGTACTTC. Translated, it gives CASSFSSGGTQETQYF.

The chain carries TRBV12-3 or TRBV12-4 and TRBJ2-3; the match to TRBD2 covers 14 bases. This CDR3 is built from 13 residues. With 4 bases clipped from V and 14 bases from J, the junction kept 5 bases outside the gene matches. In DNA, the CDR3 is TGTGCCAGCAGTTCGACTAGCGGGGGGGCCTGGTATTTT. Protein: CASSSTSGGAWYF.

This rearrangement joins TRBV28 to TRBJ2-3; 8 bases agree with TRBD1. The V segment lost 4 bases and the J segment 6 bases; nucleotides outside the gene matches: 12. The length of the CDR3 is 16 residues. Germline loops: CDR1 MDHEN, CDR2 SYDVKM. The DNA for the CDR3 is TGTGCCAGCAGTTCCCTCAGAGACAGGGGATCGGATACGCAGTATTTT. This gives the protein CASSSLRDRGSDTQYF.

The chain carries TRBV9 and TRBJ1-3; D is perhaps TRBD1 (6 bases). Trimming removed 3 bases at V and 7 bases at J, with 14 bases between. CDR3 length: 14 amino acids. In germline, CDR1 is SGDLS, CDR2 YYNGEE. The CDR3 sequence is CASSGLQGPNTIYF. Written as DNA, the CDR3 is TGTGCCAGCAGCGGACTACAGGGTCCGAACACCATATATTTT.

This clone was detected once. The chain uses TRBV10-2 and TRBJ1-2, with 12 bases aligning to TRBD1. Germline V gives CDR1 WSHSY, CDR2 SAAADI. The CDR3 totals 16 residues. V gave up 2 bases and J gave up 6 bases; unmatched junction bases: 7. The CDR3 bases are TGCGCCAGCAGTGAGACCGGGACAGGGGGCGCGAATGGCTACACCTTC. Its translation is CASSETGTGGANGYTF.

The chain recombines TRBV11-2 with TRBJ2-1; tentative D call: TRBD2 (6 bases). This CDR3 spans 11 amino acids. V was cut by 8 bases and J by 7 bases, with 9 bases left in between. The germline gives CDR1 SGHAT, CDR2 FQNNGV. The CDR3 loop reads CASGRGNEQFF. CDR3 DNA sequence: TGTGCCAGCGGTCGGGGGAATGAGCAGTTCTTC.